A selection of T cell receptor beta chains follows, all from one sample in a study of T cell responses to AZD1222 COVID-19 vaccine. Here immunoSEQ multiplex PCR was the method, and the copy in TCRdb shows in-frame clones only, minus some. The data show under 200,000 clones, around 88% seen once. This material consisted of peripheral blood, taken 28 days after the second AZD1222 dose. The receptors originated from an adult who received the AZD1222 COVID-19 vaccine. CDR3s include the opening cysteine and the closing phenylalanine or tryptophan. Only some rows state a clone size, as once, few, many or a class for expanded clones.

TRBJ2-5 | - | TRBV7-9 | CASTKSLTGGATQYF
TRBJ2-7 | - | TRBV3-1/TRBV3-2 | CASSQTSAHEQYF
TRBJ2-3 | - | TRBV3-1/TRBV3-2 | CASNLGRGGRSQYF
TRBJ2-1 | - | TRBV10-1 | CASSGTVYGEQFF
TRBJ1-6 | few | TRBV27 | CASSTGQGSVSLHF
TRBJ2-3 | - | TRBV4-3 | CASSPTGGGFFSTDTQYF
TRBJ1-5 | - | TRBV5-4 | CASSLAGDGQPQHF
TRBJ2-7 | - | TRBV7-9 | CASSLLAGGEQYF
TRBJ1-2 | once | TRBV5-5 | CASSFGGSVGYTF
TRBJ2-6 | - | TRBV7-2 | CASSLGFGKTRSGANVLTF
TRBJ1-1 | - | TRBV7-2 | CASSLNGPQMNTEAFF
TRBJ1-2 | once | TRBV3-1/TRBV3-2 | CASSQVAGSGYTF
TRBJ1-2 | - | TRBV4-3 | CASSQAAGTGGYGYTF
TRBJ2-1 | once | TRBV2 | CASSVGAGNEQFF
TRBJ1-4 | - | TRBV5-1 | CASSRGVIGEKLFF
TRBJ2-5 | - | TRBV10-3 | CATRSGGWETQYF
TRBJ2-7 | - | TRBV29-1 | CSVGAGAELSYEQYF
TRBJ1-5 | - | TRBV4-1 | CASSQGWQGNQPQHF
TRBJ1-4 | - | TRBV18 | CASSAGTGGNEKLFF
TRBJ1-1 | once | TRBV29-1 | CSAGTGLVNTEAFF
TRBJ2-7 | - | TRBV21-1 | CASRRRGQGYEQYF
TRBJ1-2 | - | TRBV20-1 | CSASNGAKGYTF
TRBJ1-1 | - | TRBV2 | CASKADSMNTEAFF
TRBJ1-2 | - | TRBV18 | CASSEGVPSTNYGYTF
TRBJ2-5 | - | TRBV7-9 | CASSLVGYQETQYF
TRBJ2-7 | few | TRBV27 | CASSPGDRSSYEQYF
TRBJ1-4 | - | TRBV3-1/TRBV3-2 | CASSQGTHEKLFF
TRBJ2-1 | - | TRBV10-1 | CASSGGTGNEQFF
TRBJ1-5 | - | TRBV5-6 | CASSPGVNQPQHF
TRBJ1-2 | - | TRBV12-3/TRBV12-4 | CASSSALGYGYTF
TRBJ1-6 | - | TRBV12-3/TRBV12-4 | CASSNPGSPLHF
TRBJ2-3 | - | TRBV6-5 | CASSREGYTDTQYF
TRBJ1-6 | - | TRBV7-9 | CASSWGGNSPLHF